This T cell receptor (beta chain) stems from a study of T cells in Graves' hyperthyroidism and ophthalmopathy. Study-wide results and limits: Ophthalmopathy cases were set apart from stable hyperthyroidism by a 13 V-J model.

On this clonotype itself: The antigen is not known.

Amplification targeted TCR beta CDR3 regions from RNA transcripts. HTBI primers were the set used in a first-round RT-PCR of the TCR CDR3. TCRdb re-called the multiplex PCR reads through MiXCR, storing one row per CDR3 protein. Of approximately 360,000 distinct CDR3 sequences in the sample, less than 20% were seen once. The CDR3 loop spans 15 amino acids. Per the germline V gene, CDR1 is LNHDA and CDR2 is SQIVND (reference sequence). Trimming shortened V by 4 bases and J by 0 bases, and 10 bases separated the two germline ends. The TCR comes from a woman in her late teens or twenties with Graves' hyperthyroidism that later progressed to Graves' ophthalmopathy. The specimen sequenced was blood. The chain joins TRBV19 to TRBJ2-1; the D gene is possibly TRBD2 (6 bases). Written as DNA, the CDR3 is TGTGCCAGTAGTACGGACTACAGCTCCTACAATGAGCAGTTCTTC. Translation: CASSTDYSSYNEQFF. The whole variable domain, filled in from reference TRBV19 and TRBJ2-1, reads DGGITQSPKYLFRKEGQNVTLSCEQNLNHDAMYWYRQDPGQGLRLIYYSQIVNDFQKGDIAEGYSVSREKKESFPLTVTSAQKNPTAFYLCASSTDYSSYNEQFFGPGTRLTVL.